This T cell receptor beta chain was profiled in a study of blood T cell repertoires in COVID-19. Across the whole study: Samples representing acute and convalescent COVID-19 were sourced from the United States, Italy and Spain. Nucleic acid was either cDNA or gDNA, and it came from T cells, B-cell-depleted T cells, or PBMCs.

Germline CDR1 and CDR2: LGHNA and YNFKEQ. With V trimmed by 2 bases and J by 4 bases, 7 bases remained unmatched. The CDR3 spans 17 residues. The method was immunoSEQ multiplex PCR; TCRdb's version includes in-frame clones alone and lacks a portion of them. The sample includes about 300,000 clones, about 88% of them seen just once. J is TRBJ2-2 and V is TRBV4-2; TRBD1 matches at 10 bases. The receptor's source is an older man with acute or convalescent COVID-19. What was sequenced was peripheral blood. The CDR3 sequence: CASSQRGTGEFTGELFF. In nucleotides, the CDR3 is TGTGCCAGCAGCCAAAGGGGGACAGGGGAATTCACCGGGGAGCTGTTTTTT.